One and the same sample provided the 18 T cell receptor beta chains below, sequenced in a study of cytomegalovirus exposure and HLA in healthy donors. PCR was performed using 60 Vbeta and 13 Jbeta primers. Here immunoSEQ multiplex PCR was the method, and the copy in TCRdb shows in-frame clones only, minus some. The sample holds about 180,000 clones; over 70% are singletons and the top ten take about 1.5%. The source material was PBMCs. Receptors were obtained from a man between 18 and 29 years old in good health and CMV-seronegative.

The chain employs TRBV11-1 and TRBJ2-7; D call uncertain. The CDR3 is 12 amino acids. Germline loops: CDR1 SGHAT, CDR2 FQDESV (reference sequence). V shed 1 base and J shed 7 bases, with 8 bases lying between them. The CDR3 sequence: CASSLDPREQYF. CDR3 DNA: TGTGCCAGCAGCTTAGACCCTAGGGAGCAGTACTTC.

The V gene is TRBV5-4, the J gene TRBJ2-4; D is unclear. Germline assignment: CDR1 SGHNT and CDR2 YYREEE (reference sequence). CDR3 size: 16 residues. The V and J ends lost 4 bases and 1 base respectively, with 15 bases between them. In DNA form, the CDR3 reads TGTGCCAGCAGCCAACAGCCTAATGCGGCCAAAAACATTCAGTACTTC. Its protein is CASSQQPNAAKNIQYF.

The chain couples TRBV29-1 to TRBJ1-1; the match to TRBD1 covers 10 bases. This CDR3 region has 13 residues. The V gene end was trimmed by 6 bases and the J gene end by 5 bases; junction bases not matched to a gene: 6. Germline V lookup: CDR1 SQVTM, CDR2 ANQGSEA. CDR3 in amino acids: CSVHDRGQTEAFF. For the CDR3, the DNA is TGCAGCGTACACGACAGGGGGCAGACTGAAGCTTTCTTT.

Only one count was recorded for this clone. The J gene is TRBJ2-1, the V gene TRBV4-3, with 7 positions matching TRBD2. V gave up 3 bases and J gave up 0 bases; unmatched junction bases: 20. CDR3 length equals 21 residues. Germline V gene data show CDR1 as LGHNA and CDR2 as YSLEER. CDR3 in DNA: TGCGCCAGCAGCCACCCCCCACAATTGGCGGGAGAGGCGCACTCCTACAATGAGCAGTTCTTC. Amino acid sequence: CASSHPPQLAGEAHSYNEQFF.

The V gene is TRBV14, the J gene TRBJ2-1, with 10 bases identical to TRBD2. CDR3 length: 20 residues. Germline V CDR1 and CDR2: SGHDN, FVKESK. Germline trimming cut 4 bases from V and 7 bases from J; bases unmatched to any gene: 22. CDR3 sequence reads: CASSPGPSGRASGGWNEQFF. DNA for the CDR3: TGTGCCAGCAGCCCCGGCCCCAGCGGGAGGGCATCGGGAGGTTGGAATGAGCAGTTCTTC.

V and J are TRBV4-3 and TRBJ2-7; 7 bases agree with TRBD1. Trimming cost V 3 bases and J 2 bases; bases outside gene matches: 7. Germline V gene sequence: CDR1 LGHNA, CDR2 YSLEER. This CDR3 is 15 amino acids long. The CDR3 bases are TGCGCCAGCAGCCATGAGCCGGGACAGCCCTACGAGCAGTACTTC. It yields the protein CASSHEPGQPYEQYF.

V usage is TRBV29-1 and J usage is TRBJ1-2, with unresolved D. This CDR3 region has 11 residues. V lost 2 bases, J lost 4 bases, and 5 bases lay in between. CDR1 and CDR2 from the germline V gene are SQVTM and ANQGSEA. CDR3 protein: CSVERSYGYTF. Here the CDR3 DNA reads TGCAGCGTTGAACGTTCCTATGGCTACACCTTC.

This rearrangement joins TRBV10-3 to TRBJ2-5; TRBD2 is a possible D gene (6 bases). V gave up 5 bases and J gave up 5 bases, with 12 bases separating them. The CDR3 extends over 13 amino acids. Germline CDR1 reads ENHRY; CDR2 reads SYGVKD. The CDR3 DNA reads TGTGCCATCAGTTGGCCGGGAGCCGAGACCCAGTACTTC. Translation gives CAISWPGAETQYF.

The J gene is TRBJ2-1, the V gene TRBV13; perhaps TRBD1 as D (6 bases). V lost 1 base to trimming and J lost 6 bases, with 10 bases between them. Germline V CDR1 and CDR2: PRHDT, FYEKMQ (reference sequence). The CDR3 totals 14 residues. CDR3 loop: CASSLATGLNEQFF. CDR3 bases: TGTGCCAGCAGCTTAGCAACAGGGCTCAATGAGCAGTTCTTC.

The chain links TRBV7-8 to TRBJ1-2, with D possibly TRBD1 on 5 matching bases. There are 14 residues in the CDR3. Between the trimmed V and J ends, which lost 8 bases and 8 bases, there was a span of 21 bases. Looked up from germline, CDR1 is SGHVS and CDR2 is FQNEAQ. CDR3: CASPPGRRDSGYTF. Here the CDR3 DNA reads TGTGCCAGCCCGCCGGGACGGAGGGATTCGGGCTACACCTTC.

The CDR3 spells CAWMDITYEQYF. As DNA, the CDR3 is TGTGCCTGGATGGACATAACCTACGAGCAGTACTTC. V and J are TRBV30 and TRBJ2-7, with D tentatively TRBD1 (5 bases). Germline V gives CDR1 GTSNPN, CDR2 SVGIG (reference sequence). The CDR3 sequence is 12 residues long. Trimming took off 4 bases at V and 2 bases at J, with 9 bases between the two ends.

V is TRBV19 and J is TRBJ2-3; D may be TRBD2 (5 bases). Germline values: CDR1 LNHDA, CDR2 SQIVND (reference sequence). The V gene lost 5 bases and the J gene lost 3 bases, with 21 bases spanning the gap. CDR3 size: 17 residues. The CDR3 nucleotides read TGTGCCAGTAGTCAGTTTGTGGCGGGCCAGAGGACAGATACGCAGTATTTT. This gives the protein CASSQFVAGQRTDTQYF.

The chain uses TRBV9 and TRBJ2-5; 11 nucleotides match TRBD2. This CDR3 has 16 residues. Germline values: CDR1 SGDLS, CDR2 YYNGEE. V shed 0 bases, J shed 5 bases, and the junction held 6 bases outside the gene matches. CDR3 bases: TGTGCCAGCAGCGTAGAAACTAGCGGGGGAGGGGAGACCCAGTACTTC. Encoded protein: CASSVETSGGGETQYF.

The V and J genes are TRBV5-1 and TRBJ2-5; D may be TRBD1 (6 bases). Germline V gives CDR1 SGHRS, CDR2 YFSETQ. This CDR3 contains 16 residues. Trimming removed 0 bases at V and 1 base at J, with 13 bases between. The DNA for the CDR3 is TGCGCCAGCAGCTTGGCCGCAGGGGTCCTCCAAGAGACCCAGTACTTC. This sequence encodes CASSLAAGVLQETQYF.

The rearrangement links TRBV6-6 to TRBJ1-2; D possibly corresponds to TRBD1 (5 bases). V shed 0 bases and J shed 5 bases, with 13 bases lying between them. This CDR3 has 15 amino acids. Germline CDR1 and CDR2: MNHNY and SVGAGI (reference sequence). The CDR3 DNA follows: TGTGCCAGCAGTTACTCGACCAGGGTATGGTATGGCTACACCTTC. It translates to CASSYSTRVWYGYTF.

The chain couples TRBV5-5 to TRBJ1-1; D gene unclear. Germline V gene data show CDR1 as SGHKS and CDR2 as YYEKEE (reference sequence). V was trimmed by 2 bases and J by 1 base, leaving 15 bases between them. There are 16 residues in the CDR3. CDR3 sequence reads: CASSLGSLTQNTEAFF. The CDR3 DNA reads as TGTGCCAGCAGCTTAGGGAGCCTAACCCAGAACACTGAAGCTTTCTTT.

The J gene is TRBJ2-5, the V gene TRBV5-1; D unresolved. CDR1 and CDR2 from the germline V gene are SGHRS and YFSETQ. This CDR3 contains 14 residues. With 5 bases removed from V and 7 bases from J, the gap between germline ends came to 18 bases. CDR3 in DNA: TGCGCCAGCAGGATAAACCATGACAAGGCGACCCAGTACTTC. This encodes CASRINHDKATQYF.

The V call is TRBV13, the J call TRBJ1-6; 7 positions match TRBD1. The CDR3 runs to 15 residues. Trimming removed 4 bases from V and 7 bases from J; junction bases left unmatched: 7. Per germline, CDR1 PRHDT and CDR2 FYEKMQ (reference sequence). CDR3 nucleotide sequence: TGTGCCAGCAGCTACAACAGGGGCCGCAATTCACCCCTCCACTTT. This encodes CASSYNRGRNSPLHF.